This TCR beta chain was sequenced in a study of T-cell memory formation after mild COVID-19. The overall study: TCR clusters largely stayed donor specific. Notes on the study in general: Shrinking CD4+ clones resided mostly in CM and EM, and CD8+ ones in EMRA. Pre-infection memory harbored some responding clones, suggesting cross-reactive memory joined.

Using its own MiXCR run on the 5' RACE reads, TCRdb lists one record per CDR3 protein. Here the sample spans hundreds of thousands of distinct CDR3 sequences, 23% being singletons. Trimming shortened V by 1 base and J by 5 bases, and 11 bases separated the two germline ends. Germline assignment: CDR1 SGHVS and CDR2 FNYEAQ. The CDR3 covers 14 residues. Comments on this clonotype: The antigen is undetermined.

The chain links TRBV7-6 to TRBJ1-1; D is uncertain. Input material: PBMCs or a T cell subset sorted from them (not recorded which). The TCR comes from an adult woman who had mild COVID-19 (a few samples of this study predate the infection). Cell type and time point are not known. CDR3 sequence reads: CASSLGPLETEAFF. The CDR3 DNA reads TGTGCCAGCAGCTTAGGACCGCTTGAGACTGAAGCTTTCTTT.